The subject of this entry is one TCR beta chain. Antigen unknown. The sample comes from a study of siplizumab effects on memory and regulatory T cells. The CDR3 is 14 residues long. From germline, CDR1 is SGHRS and CDR2 YFSETQ. Deletions cut 4 bases from V and 2 bases from J, with 11 bases between. Clones were read by immunoSEQ multiplex PCR, and TCRdb kept only the in-frame ones, dropping some. The table lists about 13,000 clones, roughly 43% of them singletons. In the mixed lymphocyte reaction, cells were cocultured for less than 7 days at 37°C. The chain links TRBV5-1 to TRBJ2-3; D might be TRBD1 (6 bases). The source of this sequence is a human donor in good health; the cells came from an allogeneic mixed lymphocyte reaction. Sequenced sample: CFSE-low (dividing) CD8+ T cells sorted from an allogeneic mixed lymphocyte reaction. CDR3 coding DNA: TGCGCCAGCAGCGTACGGGACAACACAGATACGCAGTATTTT. Its protein product is CASSVRDNTDTQYF.